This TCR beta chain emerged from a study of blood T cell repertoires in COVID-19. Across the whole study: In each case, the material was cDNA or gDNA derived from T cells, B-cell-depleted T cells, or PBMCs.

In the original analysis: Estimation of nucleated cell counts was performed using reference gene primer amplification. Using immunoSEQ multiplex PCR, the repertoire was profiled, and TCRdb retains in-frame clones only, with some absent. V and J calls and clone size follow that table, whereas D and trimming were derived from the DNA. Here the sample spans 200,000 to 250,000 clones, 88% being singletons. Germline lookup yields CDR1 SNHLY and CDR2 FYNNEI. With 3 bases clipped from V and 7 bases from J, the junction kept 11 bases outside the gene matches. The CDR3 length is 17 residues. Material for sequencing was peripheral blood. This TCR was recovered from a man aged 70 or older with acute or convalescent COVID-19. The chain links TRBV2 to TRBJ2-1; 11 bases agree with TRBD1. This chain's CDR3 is CASSDSLRDRGKNEQFF. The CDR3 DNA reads TGTGCCAGCAGTGATTCTCTCCGGGACAGGGGGAAGAATGAGCAGTTCTTC.